The 9 T cell receptor beta chains given below trace back to one sample, sequenced in a study of blood T cell repertoires in COVID-19. Some clones are missing from TCRdb's copy, which holds only in-frame ones; the method was immunoSEQ multiplex PCR. The profile shows 180,000 or so clones, around 88% of them singletons. The sample was PBMCs or T cells enriched from blood (not recorded which). These receptors were obtained from a man in his forties with acute COVID-19.

The chain couples TRBV3-1 (or the pseudogene TRBV3-2) to TRBJ1-5; D not certain. Looked up from germline, CDR1 is LGHDT and CDR2 is YNNKEL (reference sequence). V shed 0 bases and J shed 0 bases, with 3 bases lying between them. This CDR3 comprises 14 residues. CDR3 bases: TGTGCCAGCAGCCAAGACTATAGCAATCAGCCCCAGCATTTT. It specifies CASSQDYSNQPQHF.

This clone occurred once. The rearrangement links TRBV19 to TRBJ2-1, with 7 bases that match TRBD2. Trimming cost V 4 bases and J 3 bases; bases outside gene matches: 9. The CDR3 loop spans 16 amino acids. Germline V gene data show CDR1 as LNHDA and CDR2 as SQIVND (reference sequence). The CDR3 DNA reads as TGTGCCAGTAGTACCTCCCGGACGGGAGGCTACAATGAGCAGTTCTTC. Protein sequence: CASSTSRTGGYNEQFF.

This clone came up a few times. The CDR3 region is CASSWGQGRDQPQHF. CDR3 in DNA: TGTGCCAGCAGTTGGGGACAGGGTCGAGATCAGCCCCAGCATTTT. The V call is TRBV28, the J call TRBJ1-5, with 9 nucleotides matching TRBD1. This CDR3 region has 15 residues. V was pared by 4 bases and J by 5 bases, with 6 bases of the junction left unmatched. Germline V gives CDR1 MDHEN, CDR2 SYDVKM.

This chain uses TRBV9 with TRBJ1-1, with D possibly being TRBD1 (6 bases). Between the trimmed V and J ends, which lost 4 bases and 6 bases, there was a span of 19 bases. CDR3 size: 15 residues. Germline CDR1 reads SGDLS; CDR2 reads YYNGEE. The CDR3 DNA reads as TGTGCCAGCAGCCCACCGACAGGCCGTGCCTCTGAAGCTTTCTTT. It translates to CASSPPTGRASEAFF.

The chain joins TRBV6-2 or TRBV6-3 to TRBJ1-1, with TRBD1 matching 10 bases. V shed 5 bases, J shed 10 bases, and the junction held 10 bases outside the gene matches. Germline lookup yields CDR1 MNHEY and CDR2 SVGEGT. This CDR3 is 14 amino acids long. Here the CDR3 reads CASSQPKTGGAAFF. In DNA, the CDR3 is TGTGCCAGCAGTCAACCCAAGACAGGGGGCGCAGCTTTCTTT.

The rearrangement joins TRBV30 to TRBJ1-1, with TRBD1 identical over 9 bases. Trimming took 6 bases from V and 4 from J; bases not matched to a gene: 6. The CDR3 runs 13 residues. Germline-derived CDR1 and CDR2 are GTSNPN and SVGIG (reference sequence). The CDR3 DNA reads TGTGCCTGTTCCCGGGACAGGGTCACTGAAGCTTTCTTT. Protein product: CACSRDRVTEAFF.

The CDR3 loop is CASSPPGTGGHGEQYF. The CDR3, as DNA: TGTGCCAGCAGTCCCCCCGGGACAGGAGGTCACGGCGAGCAGTACTTC. V is TRBV27 and J is TRBJ2-7; 8 nucleotides align to TRBD1. Per the germline V gene, CDR1 is MNHEY and CDR2 is SMNVEV (reference sequence). The CDR3 has 16 residues. J gave up 6 bases and V 5 bases, and 15 bases lay outside the gene matches.

This chain uses TRBV28 with TRBJ1-2; 9 bases match TRBD1. Germline loops: CDR1 MDHEN, CDR2 SYDVKM. V lost 3 bases to trimming and J lost 4 bases; unmatched junction nucleotides: 6. This CDR3 comprises 15 residues. CDR3 DNA sequence: TGTGCCAGCAGTTTTGGAGGGACAGGGATCTATGGCTACACCTTC. This translates into CASSFGGTGIYGYTF.

This rearrangement joins TRBV7-9 to TRBJ1-1, with D perhaps matching TRBD1 (5 bases). Germline loops: CDR1 SEHNR, CDR2 FQNEAQ (reference sequence). The CDR3 loop spans 12 amino acids. Trimming cost V 0 bases and J 8 bases, with 7 bases left between them. DNA of the CDR3: TGTGCCAGCAGCTTAGCGGGGGGAGAAGCTTTCTTT. Residues: CASSLAGGEAFF.